The text below deals with one TCR beta chain. Original processing methods: How many nucleated cells were present was estimated from reference gene primer amplification. This table comes from immunoSEQ multiplex PCR, and its TCRdb copy is limited to in-frame clones, with some not included. V and J calls and clone size are those listed in that table; D and trimming were worked out from the DNA. Here the sample spans 45,000 or so clones, around 90% being singletons. The sample belongs to a study of blood T cell repertoires in COVID-19. Study context: Sites in the United States, Italy and Spain provided acute and convalescent COVID-19 samples.

The CDR3 runs to 17 residues. Unmatched junction bases numbered 6, after V lost 3 bases and J lost 2 bases. Germline values: CDR1 KGHDR, CDR2 SFDVKD. This receptor was obtained from a woman older than 75 in a cohort sampled during active or convalescent COVID-19. The gene calls are TRBV24-1 and TRBJ2-2; 9 bases are a match to TRBD1. Source material: peripheral blood. The CDR3 coding sequence is TGTGCCACCAGTGATCACCCGGGACAGGGCAACACCGGGGAGCTGTTTTTT. Its protein is CATSDHPGQGNTGELFF.